The T cell receptor beta chain under discussion was sequenced for a study of human T cells and chemical hapten exposure (dated by TCRdb to the early 2020s). Context from the whole study: For sensitization, 2% DPC in acetone was applied to a roughly 2 cm by roughly 2 cm area of upper inner arm skin. Throughout the approximately 24-week study period, patients were also given weekly therapeutic DPC doses on the scalp. Patch testing was done on the upper back using Finn chambers containing 0.01% DPC, and results were scored after 6 days according to International Contact Dermatitis Research Group standards. The mostly female patient cohort included alopecia areata with under or over 50% scalp involvement, alopecia totalis and alopecia universalis. Libraries were pooled for sequencing, and variation in per-sample TCR yields was attributed mainly to small differences in library volumes within the pool. Peripheral blood TCR repertoire changes were tracked in vivo in alopecia patients during primary and secondary sensitization to the hapten diphenylcyclopropenone (DPC). Blood was sampled from patients pre-sensitization (week 0) and at 2, 6 and about 24 weeks after DPC sensitization. About 30 alopecia patients provided blood for TCR sequencing at one to four time points (pre-sensitization, 2, 6 and 24 weeks). Results the study describes overall, beyond this receptor: After repeated subsampling, changes were observed in the strength of the expansion versus patch-test correlation and in the threshold at which the correlation became significant. Expanded TCRs formed significantly more large CDR3 similarity clusters than pre-sensitization or healthy control sets, consistent with antigen-driven responses. Patch test score correlated positively with the number of PT1 expanded TCRs, reaching significance at thresholds 8, 16 and 32 but not at 4. Because all patients had alopecia, a presumed autoimmune disease, the immune response of the patients might differ from that of healthy individuals. The number of TCRs above 1 in 1000 frequency did not change with DPC sensitization; there was no evidence of global repertoire structure alterations.

Libraries were built with RACE. Sequencing relied on a NextSeq 500. Library preparation attached unique molecular identifiers to individual cDNA molecules for quantitative, reproducible TCR counting. Each blood RNA sample was used to sequence both TCR alpha and TCR beta chains. The authors' pipeline ran thus. Samples had a median of about 96,000 TCRs, with a range from roughly 23,224 to 700,000. The Decombinator software suite was used to annotate V, J and CDR3 in the TCR reads. To make PS versus PT1 abundance plots, every sample was subsampled to the same number of TCRs (28,000). TCRs were defined as expanded if absent before sensitization and observed at least eight times at the 2-week time point. The public sequencing data were trimmed at Q25 with fastp and processed into clonotypes with MiXCR by TCRdb, which kept only in-frame beta chains. Entries that share a CDR3 protein sequence are merged under the most common genes and DNA. These V and J calls originate from TCRdb's pipeline instead of the authors' own analysis. Recorded for this sample are a few hundred thousand distinct CDR3 sequences; 4.5% to 5.5% of them occurred a single time. The top ten hold 7% to 10% of the sample.

About this clonotype itself: Its antigen has not been determined. Nothing much larger sits one base from this clone, and base qualities are not available.

The CDR3 goes from the cysteine to the phenylalanine over 15 residues. CDR3 DNA only is kept here, 45 bases in frame from base 1. Cut back by 3 bases and 11 bases, the V and J ends lie 20 bases apart. Taken from the germline V gene, the CDR1 and CDR2 loops are MNHEY and SVGEGT. What the time point label conveys for this sample: pre-sensitization, week 0. The treatment or condition label, read with the paper, signifies: therapeutic diphenylcyclopropenone sensitization with weekly scalp DPC. Blood at each patch-test visit was drawn before the patch test was applied. Patients were considered eligible if aged 18 to 70, diagnosed with alopecia and deemed suitable for DPC therapy, and patients were excluded if pregnant. Total RNA was isolated from unfractionated whole blood collected in Tempus Blood RNA tubes.

The sample here was whole blood, taken in connection with sensitization to the hapten diphenylcyclopropenone (DPC). The sequence joins TRBV6-2 or TRBV6-3 to TRBJ1-5; the D region possibly corresponds to TRBD1 (6 bases align). The sequence came from a woman younger than 30 with alopecia areata. Some clones in this sample may be carry-over from other donors' samples. The DNA is as follows: TGTGCCAGCAGTTATGGGGGCAGTGAGTACGGGGCCCAGCATTTT. This sequence encodes CASSYGGSEYGAQHF.